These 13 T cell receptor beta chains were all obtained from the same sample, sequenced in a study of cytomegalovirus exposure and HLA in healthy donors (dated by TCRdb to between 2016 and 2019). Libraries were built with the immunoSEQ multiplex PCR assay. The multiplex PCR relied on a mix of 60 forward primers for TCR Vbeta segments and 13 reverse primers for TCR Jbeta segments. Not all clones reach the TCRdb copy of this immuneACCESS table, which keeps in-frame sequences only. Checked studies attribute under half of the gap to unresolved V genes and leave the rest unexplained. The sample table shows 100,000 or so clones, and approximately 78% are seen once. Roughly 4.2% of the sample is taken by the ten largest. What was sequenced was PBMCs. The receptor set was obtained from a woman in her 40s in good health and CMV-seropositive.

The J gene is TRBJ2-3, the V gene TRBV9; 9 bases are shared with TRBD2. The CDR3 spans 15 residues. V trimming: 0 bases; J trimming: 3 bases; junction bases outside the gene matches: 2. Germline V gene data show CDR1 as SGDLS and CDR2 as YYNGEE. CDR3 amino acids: CASSVGGRGTDTQYF. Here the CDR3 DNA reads TGTGCCAGCAGCGTAGGCGGGAGGGGGACAGATACGCAGTATTTT. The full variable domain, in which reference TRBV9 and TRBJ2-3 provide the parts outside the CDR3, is DSGVTQTPKHLITATGQRVTLRCSPRSGDLSVYWYQQSLDQGLQFLIQYYNGEERAKGNILERFSAQQFPDLHSELNLSSLELGDSALYFCASSVGGRGTDTQYFGPGTRLTVL.

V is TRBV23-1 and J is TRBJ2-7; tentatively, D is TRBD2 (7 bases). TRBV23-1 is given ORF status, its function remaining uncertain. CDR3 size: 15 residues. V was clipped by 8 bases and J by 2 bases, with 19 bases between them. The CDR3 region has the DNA TGCGCCAGCGGCCGCAGGGAGGGGGGAACCTACGAGCAGTACTTC. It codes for CASGRREGGTYEQYF.

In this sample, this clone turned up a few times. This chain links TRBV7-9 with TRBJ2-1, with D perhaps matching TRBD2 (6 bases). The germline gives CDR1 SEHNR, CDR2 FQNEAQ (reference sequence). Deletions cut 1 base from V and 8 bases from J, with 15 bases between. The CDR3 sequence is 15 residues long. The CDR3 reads CASSLEGTQSDEQFF. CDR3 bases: TGTGCCAGCAGCTTAGAGGGGACTCAGTCTGATGAGCAGTTCTTC.

In DNA form, the CDR3 reads TGTGCCAGCAGCTCCTCACGGGAGAGGAACACTGAAGCTTTCTTT. Its protein product is CASSSSRERNTEAFF. This sequence joins TRBV7-6 and TRBJ1-1; D is ambiguous. V was trimmed by 4 bases and J by 1 base, leaving 13 bases between them. The CDR3 runs to 15 residues. Looked up from germline, CDR1 is SGHVS and CDR2 is FNYEAQ.

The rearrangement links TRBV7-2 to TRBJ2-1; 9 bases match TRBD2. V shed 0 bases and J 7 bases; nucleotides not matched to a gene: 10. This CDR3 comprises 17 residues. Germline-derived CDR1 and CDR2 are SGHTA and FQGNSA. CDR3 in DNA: TGTGCCAGCAGCTTAGCCGGGGGTAGCGGGAGTTGGAATGAGCAGTTCTTC. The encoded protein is CASSLAGGSGSWNEQFF.

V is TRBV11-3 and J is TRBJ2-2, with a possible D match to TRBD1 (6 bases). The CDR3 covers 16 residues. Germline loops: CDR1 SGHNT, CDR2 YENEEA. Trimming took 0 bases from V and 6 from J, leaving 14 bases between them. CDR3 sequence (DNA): TGTGCCAGCAGCTTAGAGGGGGCAGGGTTCCCCGGGGAGCTGTTTTTT. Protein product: CASSLEGAGFPGELFF.

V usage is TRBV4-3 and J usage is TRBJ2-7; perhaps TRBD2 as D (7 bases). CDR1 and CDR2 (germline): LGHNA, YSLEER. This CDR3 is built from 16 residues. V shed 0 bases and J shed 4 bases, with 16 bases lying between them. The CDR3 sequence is CASSQESGAGHYEQYF. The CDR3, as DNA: TGCGCCAGCAGCCAAGAATCTGGAGCGGGACATTACGAGCAGTACTTC.

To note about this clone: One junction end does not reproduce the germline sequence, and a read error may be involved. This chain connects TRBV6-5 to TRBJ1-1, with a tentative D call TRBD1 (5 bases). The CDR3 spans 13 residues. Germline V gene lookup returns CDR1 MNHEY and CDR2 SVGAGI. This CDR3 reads CAGSRTGNTEAFF. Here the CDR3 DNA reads TGTGCCGGCAGCCGAACAGGGAACACTGAAGCTTTCTTT.

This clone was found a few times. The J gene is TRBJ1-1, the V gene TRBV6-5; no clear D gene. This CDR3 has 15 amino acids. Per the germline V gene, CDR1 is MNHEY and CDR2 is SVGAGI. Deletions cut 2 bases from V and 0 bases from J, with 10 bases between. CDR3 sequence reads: CASSYLTDLNTEAFF. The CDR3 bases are TGTGCCAGCAGTTACCTTACAGATTTGAACACTGAAGCTTTCTTT.

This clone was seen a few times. The CDR3 loop reads CASTQQVTGELFF. CDR3 in DNA: TGTGCCAGTACCCAACAGGTCACCGGGGAGCTGTTTTTT. The V gene is TRBV19, the J gene TRBJ2-2, with a weak D call TRBD1 (5 bases). This CDR3 has 13 amino acids. Germline V lookup: CDR1 LNHDA, CDR2 SQIVND (reference sequence). V was cut by 7 bases and J by 4 bases, with 10 bases left in between. The entire variable domain, with the rest obtained from reference TRBV19 and TRBJ2-2, is as follows: DGGITQSPKYLFRKEGQNVTLSCEQNLNHDAMYWYRQDPGQGLRLIYYSQIVNDFQKGDIAEGYSVSREKKESFPLTVTSAQKNPTAFYLCASTQQVTGELFFGEGSRLTVL.

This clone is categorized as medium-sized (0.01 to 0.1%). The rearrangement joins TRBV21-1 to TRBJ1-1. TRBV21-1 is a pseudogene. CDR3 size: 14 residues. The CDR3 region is CASSKERVNTEAFF. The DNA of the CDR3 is TGTGCCAGCAGCAAAGAACGGGTAAACACTGAAGCTTTCTTT.

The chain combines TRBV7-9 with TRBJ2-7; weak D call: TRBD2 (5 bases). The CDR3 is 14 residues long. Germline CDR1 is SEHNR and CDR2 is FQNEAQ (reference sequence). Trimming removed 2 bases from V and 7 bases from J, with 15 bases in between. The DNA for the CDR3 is TGTGCCAGCAGCTTAACCGGCCCAAGAGGGGAGCAGTACTTC. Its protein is CASSLTGPRGEQYF.

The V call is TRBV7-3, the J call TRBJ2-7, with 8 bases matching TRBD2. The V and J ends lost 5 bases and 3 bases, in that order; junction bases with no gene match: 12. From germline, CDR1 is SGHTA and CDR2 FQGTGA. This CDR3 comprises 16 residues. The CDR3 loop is CASSEGPGGPDYEQYF. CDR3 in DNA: TGTGCCAGCAGCGAGGGGCCGGGAGGGCCGGACTACGAGCAGTACTTC. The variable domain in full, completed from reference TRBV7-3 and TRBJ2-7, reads GAGVSQTPSNKVTEKGKYVELRCDPISGHTALYWYRQSLGQGPEFLIYFQGTGAADDSGLPNDRFFAVRPEGSVSTLKIQRTERGDSAVYLCASSEGPGGPDYEQYFGPGTRLTVT.